This T cell receptor beta chain was recovered during a study of T-cell memory formation after mild COVID-19. Across the study: TCR clusters showed largely donor specificity. Study-level results: Later expanders leaned CD4+, whereas day 15 to 85 contracting clones were balanced CD4/CD8. Pre-infection memory already had some responding clones, implying cross-reactive memory joined.

V shed 0 bases and J shed 1 base, with 11 bases lying between them. The CDR3 is made up of 16 amino acids. Per the germline V gene, CDR1 is SGHRS and CDR2 is YFSETQ. Each CDR3 protein is one row after TCRdb ran MiXCR on the 5' RACE reads. This table has nearly 250,000 distinct CDR3 sequences, approximately 15% appearing once. There are a few counts of this clonotype. No antigen is known for it. Sequencing input: PBMCs or a T cell subset sorted from them (not recorded which). This chain uses TRBV5-1 with TRBJ1-3; D ambiguous. The sequence derives from an adult woman who had mild COVID-19 (a few samples of this study predate the infection). Cell type and time point are not known. The CDR3, as DNA: TGCGCCAGCAGCTTGGAAAGTCAACATTCTGGAAACACCATATATTTT. Translation: CASSLESQHSGNTIYF.